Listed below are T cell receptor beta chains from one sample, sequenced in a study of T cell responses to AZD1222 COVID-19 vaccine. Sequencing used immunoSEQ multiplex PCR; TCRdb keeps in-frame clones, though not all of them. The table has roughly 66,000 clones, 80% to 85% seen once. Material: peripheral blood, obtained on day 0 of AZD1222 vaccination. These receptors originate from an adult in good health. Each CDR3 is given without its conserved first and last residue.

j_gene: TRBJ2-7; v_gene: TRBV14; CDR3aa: ASSSGLEYYEQY
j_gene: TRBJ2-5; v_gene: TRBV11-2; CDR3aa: ASSLGGWQGETQY
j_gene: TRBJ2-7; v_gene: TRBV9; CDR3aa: ASSSRWESHEQY
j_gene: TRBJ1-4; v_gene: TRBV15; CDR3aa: ATSRGGQGSEKLF
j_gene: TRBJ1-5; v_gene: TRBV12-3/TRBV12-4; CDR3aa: ASSPVSNQPQH
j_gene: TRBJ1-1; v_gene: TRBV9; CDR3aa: ASSVVAGSGTEAF
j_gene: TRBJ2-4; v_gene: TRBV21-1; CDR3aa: ASSKEPGGRKNIQY
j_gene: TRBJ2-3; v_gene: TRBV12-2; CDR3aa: ASRFPVEEPSTDTQY
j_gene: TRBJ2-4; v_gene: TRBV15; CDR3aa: ATSSAHGQGENIQY
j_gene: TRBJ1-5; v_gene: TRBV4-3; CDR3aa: ASSQVWDTGQPQH
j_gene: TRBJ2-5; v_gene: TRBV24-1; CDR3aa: ATSDLVQETQY
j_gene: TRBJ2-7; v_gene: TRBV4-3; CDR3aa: ASNNKGLWGYEQY
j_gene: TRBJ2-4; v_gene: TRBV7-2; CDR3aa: ASSPNRQGRGQY
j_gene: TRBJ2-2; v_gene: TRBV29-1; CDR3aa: SVRGRPDTGELF
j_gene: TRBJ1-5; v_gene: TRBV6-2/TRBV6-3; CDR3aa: ASSMGTPSNQPQH
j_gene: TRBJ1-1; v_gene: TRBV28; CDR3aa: ASSFLNTEAF
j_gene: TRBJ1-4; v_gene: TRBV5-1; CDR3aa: ASGQSGQAAGEKLF
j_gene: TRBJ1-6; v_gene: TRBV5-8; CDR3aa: ASSLSRENSPLH
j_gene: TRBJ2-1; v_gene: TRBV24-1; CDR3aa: ATRLAGGEQF
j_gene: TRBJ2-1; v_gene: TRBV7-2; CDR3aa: ASSLAGEDEQF
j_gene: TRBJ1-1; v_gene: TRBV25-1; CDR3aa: ASSEGGFVEAF
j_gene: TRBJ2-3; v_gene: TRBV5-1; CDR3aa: ASSSLAGGLSDTQY
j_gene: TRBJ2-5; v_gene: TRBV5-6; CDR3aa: ASSLGVGTSGETQY
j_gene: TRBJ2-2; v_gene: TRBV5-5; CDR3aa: ASSLLGVSDTGELF
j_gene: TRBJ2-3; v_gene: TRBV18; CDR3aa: ASSFTSGGGAVDTQY
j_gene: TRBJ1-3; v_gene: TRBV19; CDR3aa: ASTIGTVSAGNTIY
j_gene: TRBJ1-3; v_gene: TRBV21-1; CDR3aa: ASSKDSETGGGNTIY
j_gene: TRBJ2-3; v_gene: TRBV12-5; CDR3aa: ASGLGQREDTQY
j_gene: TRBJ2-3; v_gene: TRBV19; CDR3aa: ASSLSWGVDTQY
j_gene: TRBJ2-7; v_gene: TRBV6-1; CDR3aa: ASSAQRGGSAYEQY
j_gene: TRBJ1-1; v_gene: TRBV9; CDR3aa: ASSVDDIGDAEAF
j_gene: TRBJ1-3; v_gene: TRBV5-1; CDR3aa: ASSLGVDSGNTIY
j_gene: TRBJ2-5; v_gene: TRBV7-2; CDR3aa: ASSPQGETQY
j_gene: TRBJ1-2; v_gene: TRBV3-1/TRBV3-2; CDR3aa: ASSFDRALGYGYT
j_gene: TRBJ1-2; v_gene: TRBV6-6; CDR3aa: ASGIYGYT
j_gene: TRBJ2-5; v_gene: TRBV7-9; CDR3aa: ASSLVTETQY
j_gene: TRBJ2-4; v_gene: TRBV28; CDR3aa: ASSLSMEGGNIQY
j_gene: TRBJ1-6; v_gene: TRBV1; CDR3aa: TSSQPLGGQSSYNSPLH
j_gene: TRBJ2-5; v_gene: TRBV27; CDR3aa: ASSFFSGGQQTQY
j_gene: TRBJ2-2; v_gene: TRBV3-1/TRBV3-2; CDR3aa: ASRRQGRAGELF
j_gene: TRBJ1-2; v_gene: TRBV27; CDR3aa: ASSSGNYGYT
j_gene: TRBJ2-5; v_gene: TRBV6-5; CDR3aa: ASSYNRETQY
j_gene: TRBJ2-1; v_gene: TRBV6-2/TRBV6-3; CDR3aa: ASSYNGGRDALDNEQF
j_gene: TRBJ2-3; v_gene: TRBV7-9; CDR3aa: ASSLVGGFDTQY
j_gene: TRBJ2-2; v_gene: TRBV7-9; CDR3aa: ASSLVRLAGRDTGELF
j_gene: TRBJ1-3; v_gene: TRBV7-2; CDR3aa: ASSSGGGAAGNTIY
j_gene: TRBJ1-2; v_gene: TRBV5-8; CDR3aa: ASSLGGVPSYGYT
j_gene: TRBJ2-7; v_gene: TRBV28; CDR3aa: ASSFPRRAPTYEQY
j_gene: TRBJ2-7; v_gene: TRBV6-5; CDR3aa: ARGQGGKLYEQY
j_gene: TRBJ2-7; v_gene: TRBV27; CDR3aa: ASSRTGVYEQY